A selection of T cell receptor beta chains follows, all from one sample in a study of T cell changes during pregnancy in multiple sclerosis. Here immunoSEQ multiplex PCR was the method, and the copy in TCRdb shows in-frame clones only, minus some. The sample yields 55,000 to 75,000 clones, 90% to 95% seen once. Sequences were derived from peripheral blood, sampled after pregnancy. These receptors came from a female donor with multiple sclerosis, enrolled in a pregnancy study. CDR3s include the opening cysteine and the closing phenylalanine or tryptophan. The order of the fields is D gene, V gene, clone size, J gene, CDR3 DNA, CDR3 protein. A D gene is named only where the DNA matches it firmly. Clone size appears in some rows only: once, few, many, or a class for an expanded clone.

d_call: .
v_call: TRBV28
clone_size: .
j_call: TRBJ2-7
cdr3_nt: TGTGCCAGCTCGGACATGCCCCAATCCTACGAGCAGTACTTC
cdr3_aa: CASSDMPQSYEQYF

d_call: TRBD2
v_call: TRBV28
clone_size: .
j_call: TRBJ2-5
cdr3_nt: TGTGCCAGCAGTGGGGGGGGGACCCAGTACTTC
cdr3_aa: CASSGGGTQYF

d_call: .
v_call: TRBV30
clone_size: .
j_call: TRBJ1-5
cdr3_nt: TGTGCCTGGAGTTACGCGGGGGGTAGCAATCAGCCCCAGCATTTT
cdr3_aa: CAWSYAGGSNQPQHF

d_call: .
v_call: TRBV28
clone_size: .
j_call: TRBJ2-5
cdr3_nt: TGTGCCAGCAGTTTCCTCCGGGAGACCCAGTACTTC
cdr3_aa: CASSFLRETQYF

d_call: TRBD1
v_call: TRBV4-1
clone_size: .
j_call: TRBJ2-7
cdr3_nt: TGCGCCAGCAGCCTTAGGGGACAGGGTCTAAGCTCCTACGAGCAGTACTTC
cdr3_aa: CASSLRGQGLSSYEQYF

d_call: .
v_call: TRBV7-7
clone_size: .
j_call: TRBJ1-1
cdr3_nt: TGTGCTAGCAGCATGAGTCGGGACACTGAAGCTTTCTTT
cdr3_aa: CASSMSRDTEAFF

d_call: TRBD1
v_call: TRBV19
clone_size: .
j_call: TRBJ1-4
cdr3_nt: TGTGCCAGTAGTCTCCCGGGACAGGGACATGAAAAACTGTTTTTT
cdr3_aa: CASSLPGQGHEKLFF

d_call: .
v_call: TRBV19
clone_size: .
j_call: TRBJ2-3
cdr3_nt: TGTGCCAGTAGTACTGGACTACCCCTAGGTACGCAGTATTTT
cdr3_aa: CASSTGLPLGTQYF

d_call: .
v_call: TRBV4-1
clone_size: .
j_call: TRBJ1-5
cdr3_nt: TGCGCCAGCAGCCAAGTTTCCCGGAATCAGCCCCAGCATTTT
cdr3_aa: CASSQVSRNQPQHF

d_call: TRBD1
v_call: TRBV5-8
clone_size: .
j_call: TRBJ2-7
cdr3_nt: TGTGCCAGCAGCTCCGGACAGGGTAGTAACGAGCAGTACTTC
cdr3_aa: CASSSGQGSNEQYF

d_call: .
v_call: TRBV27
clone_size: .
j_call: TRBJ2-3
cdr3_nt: TGTGCCAGCAGTTTTGCGATCACAGATACGCAGTATTTT
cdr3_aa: CASSFAITDTQYF

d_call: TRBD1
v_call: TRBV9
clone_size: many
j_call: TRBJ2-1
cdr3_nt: TGTGCCAGCAGCGTCTTGACAGGGGGCGTCTACAATGAGCAGTTCTTC
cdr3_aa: CASSVLTGGVYNEQFF

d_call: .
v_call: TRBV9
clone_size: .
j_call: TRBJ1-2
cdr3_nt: TGTGCCAGCAGCGCCGCCTTCCTGGACAGATACTATGGCTACACCTTC
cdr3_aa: CASSAAFLDRYYGYTF

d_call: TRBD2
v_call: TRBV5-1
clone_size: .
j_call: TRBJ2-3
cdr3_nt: TGCGCCAGCAGCACCGGGACTAGCGGGGGTACAGATACGCAGTATTTT
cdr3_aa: CASSTGTSGGTDTQYF

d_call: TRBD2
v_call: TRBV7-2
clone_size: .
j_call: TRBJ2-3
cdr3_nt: TGTGCCAGCAGCTCCCCTCTAGCGGGAGGGGACACAGATACGCAGTATTTT
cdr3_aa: CASSSPLAGGDTDTQYF

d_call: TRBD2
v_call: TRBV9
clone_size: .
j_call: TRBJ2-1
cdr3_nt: TGTGCCAGCAGCGTAGAGGGGAGGGATGAGCAGTTCTTC
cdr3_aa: CASSVEGRDEQFF

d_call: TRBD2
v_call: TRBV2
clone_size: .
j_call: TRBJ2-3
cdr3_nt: TGTGCCAGCAGTGTACTAGCGGGAGGGGCAGATACGCAGTATTTT
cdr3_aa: CASSVLAGGADTQYF

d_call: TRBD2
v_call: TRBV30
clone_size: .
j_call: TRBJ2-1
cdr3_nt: TGTGCCTGGAGAGGACTAGGGGAGCAGTTCTTC
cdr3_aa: CAWRGLGEQFF

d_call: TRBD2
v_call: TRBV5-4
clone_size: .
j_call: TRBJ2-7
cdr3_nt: TGTGCCAGCAGCCCCCGAGAGGGTCTAGCGGGACGAGGCGAGCAGTACTTC
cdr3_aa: CASSPREGLAGRGEQYF